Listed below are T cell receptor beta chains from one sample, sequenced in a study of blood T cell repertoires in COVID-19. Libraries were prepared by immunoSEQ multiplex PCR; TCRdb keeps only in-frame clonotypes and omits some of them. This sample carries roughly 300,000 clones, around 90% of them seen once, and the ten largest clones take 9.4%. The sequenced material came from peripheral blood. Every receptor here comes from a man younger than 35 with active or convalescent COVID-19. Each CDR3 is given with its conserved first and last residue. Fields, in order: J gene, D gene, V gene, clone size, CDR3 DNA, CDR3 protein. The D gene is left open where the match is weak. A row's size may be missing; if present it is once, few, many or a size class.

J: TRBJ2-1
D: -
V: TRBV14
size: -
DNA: TGTGCCAGCAGTTTTTATGACAACTACAATGAGCAGTTCTTC
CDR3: CASSFYDNYNEQFF

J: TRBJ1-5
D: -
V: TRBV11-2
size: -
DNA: TGTGCCAGCAGCTTAGGCAGGGGCAATCAGCCCCAGCATTTT
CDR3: CASSLGRGNQPQHF

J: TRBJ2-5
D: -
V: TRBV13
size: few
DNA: TGTGCCAGCAGCTTAACTATGGGGGGGCCTAAAGAGACCCAGTACTTC
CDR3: CASSLTMGGPKETQYF

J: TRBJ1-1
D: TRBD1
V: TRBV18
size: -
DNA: TGTGCCAGCTCGTCACAGGGGCGGACTGAAGCTTTCTTT
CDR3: CASSSQGRTEAFF

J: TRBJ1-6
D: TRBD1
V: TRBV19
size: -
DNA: TGTGCCAGTAGTCCCCTAATGGTCACAGGGGGCTCCTATAATTCACCCCTCCACTTT
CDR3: CASSPLMVTGGSYNSPLHF

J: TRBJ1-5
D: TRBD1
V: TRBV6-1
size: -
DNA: TGTGCCAGCAGTGGACAGGGGGTTGTAGGAAGCAATCAGCCCCAGCATTTT
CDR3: CASSGQGVVGSNQPQHF

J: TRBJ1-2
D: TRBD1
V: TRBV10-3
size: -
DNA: TGTGCCATCGGACAGGGTGGAGTCTATGGCTACACCTTC
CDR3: CAIGQGGVYGYTF

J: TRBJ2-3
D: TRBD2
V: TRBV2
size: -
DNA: TGTGCCAGCAGTGAAGCGTCGACTAGCGGGGGTGATACGCAGTATTTT
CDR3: CASSEASTSGGDTQYF

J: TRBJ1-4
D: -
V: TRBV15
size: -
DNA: TGTGCCACCAGCAGAGTTACACAGCCTAATGAAAAACTGTTTTTT
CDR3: CATSRVTQPNEKLFF

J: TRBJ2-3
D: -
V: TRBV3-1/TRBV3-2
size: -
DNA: TGTGCCAGCAGCCAAGATGGGGGGGCAGTAACAGATACGCAGTATTTT
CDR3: CASSQDGGAVTDTQYF

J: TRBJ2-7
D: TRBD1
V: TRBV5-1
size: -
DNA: TGCGCCAGCAGCGGAGGGACAGGGGGCGCGAAGGAGCAGTACTTC
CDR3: CASSGGTGGAKEQYF